A selection of T cell receptor beta chains follows, all from one sample in a study of T cell responses to AZD1222 COVID-19 vaccine. The data were produced by immunoSEQ multiplex PCR, yet TCRdb's version contains in-frame clones alone and is incomplete. In the table there are about 190,000 clones, just over 90% of which are singletons. Sequenced here: peripheral blood, sampled on day 0 of AZD1222 vaccination. These receptors originate from an adult in good health. CDR3s include the opening cysteine and the closing phenylalanine or tryptophan. D genes are given only for firm matches. Clone size, where shown, is once, few, many, or a class for clones that have expanded.

V gene: TRBV5-1
clone size: .
D gene: TRBD2
J gene: TRBJ2-1
CDR3 protein: CASSLVSRLAAENNEQFF
CDR3 DNA: TGCGCCAGCAGCTTGGTCTCGAGACTAGCGGCAGAAAACAATGAGCAGTTCTTC

V gene: TRBV6-5
clone size: .
D gene: .
J gene: TRBJ1-2
CDR3 protein: CASSYRRTHRSGYTF
CDR3 DNA: TGTGCCAGCAGTTACCGACGAACCCACCGTTCCGGCTACACCTTC

V gene: TRBV27
clone size: .
D gene: TRBD1
J gene: TRBJ1-5
CDR3 protein: CASTTGSQPQHF
CDR3 DNA: TGTGCCAGCACGACAGGGAGTCAGCCCCAGCATTTT

V gene: TRBV9
clone size: .
D gene: .
J gene: TRBJ1-2
CDR3 protein: CASSVGPGHGYTF
CDR3 DNA: TGTGCCAGCAGCGTAGGGCCTGGGCACGGCTACACCTTC

V gene: TRBV10-3
clone size: once
D gene: TRBD1
J gene: TRBJ2-3
CDR3 protein: CAIGLGGQSTDTQYF
CDR3 DNA: TGTGCCATCGGGCTTGGGGGACAGAGCACAGATACGCAGTATTTT

V gene: TRBV14
clone size: few
D gene: .
J gene: TRBJ2-3
CDR3 protein: CASSQGIYSTDTQYF
CDR3 DNA: TGTGCCAGCAGCCAAGGAATCTACAGCACAGATACGCAGTATTTT

V gene: TRBV6-2/TRBV6-3
clone size: .
D gene: .
J gene: TRBJ2-5
CDR3 protein: CASSYGFLETQYF
CDR3 DNA: TGTGCCAGCAGTTATGGGTTTTTGGAGACCCAGTACTTC

V gene: TRBV7-2
clone size: .
D gene: TRBD2
J gene: TRBJ2-7
CDR3 protein: CASSQQTGTTSYEQYF
CDR3 DNA: TGTGCCAGCAGCCAACAAACCGGGACTACCTCCTACGAGCAGTACTTC

V gene: TRBV5-4
clone size: .
D gene: TRBD2
J gene: TRBJ2-5
CDR3 protein: CASSFGGRTSGGETQYF
CDR3 DNA: TGTGCCAGCAGCTTCGGGGGGCGGACTAGCGGGGGAGAGACCCAGTACTTC

V gene: TRBV25-1
clone size: .
D gene: TRBD1
J gene: TRBJ2-2
CDR3 protein: CASSGAGTGGTGELFF
CDR3 DNA: TGTGCCAGCAGTGGCGCCGGGACAGGGGGCACCGGGGAGCTGTTTTTT

V gene: TRBV5-1
clone size: .
D gene: .
J gene: TRBJ2-2
CDR3 protein: CASSLRQNTGELFF
CDR3 DNA: TGCGCCAGCAGCTTGCGCCAGAACACCGGGGAGCTGTTTTTT

V gene: TRBV5-6
clone size: .
D gene: TRBD2
J gene: TRBJ2-7
CDR3 protein: CASSFSIAGVLEQYF
CDR3 DNA: TGTGCCAGCAGCTTTAGCATAGCGGGAGTGCTCGAGCAGTACTTC

V gene: TRBV3-1/TRBV3-2
clone size: .
D gene: .
J gene: TRBJ2-1
CDR3 protein: CASSQEIRAPRFF
CDR3 DNA: TGTGCCAGCAGCCAAGAAATTCGGGCACCGCGGTTCTTC

V gene: TRBV6-2/TRBV6-3
clone size: .
D gene: .
J gene: TRBJ2-7
CDR3 protein: CASSPPGVSSYEQYF
CDR3 DNA: TGTGCCAGCAGTCCACCCGGGGTGAGCTCCTACGAGCAGTACTTC

V gene: TRBV24-1
clone size: .
D gene: TRBD1
J gene: TRBJ1-3
CDR3 protein: CATSEGTGRNTIYF
CDR3 DNA: TGTGCCACCAGTGAGGGGACAGGGAGAAACACCATATATTTT

V gene: TRBV15
clone size: .
D gene: TRBD1
J gene: TRBJ2-7
CDR3 protein: CATSVSGTGASEQYF
CDR3 DNA: TGTGCCACCAGCGTCTCCGGGACAGGGGCCTCCGAGCAGTACTTC

V gene: TRBV5-1
clone size: .
D gene: .
J gene: TRBJ1-3
CDR3 protein: CASSLVGGISGNTIYF
CDR3 DNA: TGCGCCAGCAGCTTGGTGGGGGGCATCTCTGGAAACACCATATATTTT

V gene: TRBV5-4
clone size: .
D gene: .
J gene: TRBJ2-2
CDR3 protein: CASSAGPDVYSGELFF
CDR3 DNA: TGTGCCAGCAGCGCGGGACCAGATGTCTATAGCGGGGAGCTGTTTTTT

V gene: TRBV7-6
clone size: .
D gene: .
J gene: TRBJ2-7
CDR3 protein: CASSLGHRNYEQYF
CDR3 DNA: TGTGCCAGCAGCTTAGGCCACAGGAACTACGAGCAGTACTTC

V gene: TRBV5-1
clone size: .
D gene: TRBD2
J gene: TRBJ2-3
CDR3 protein: CASSKAGLAGAYGTDTQYF
CDR3 DNA: TGCGCCAGCAGTAAGGCCGGACTAGCGGGAGCGTATGGCACAGATACGCAGTATTTT

V gene: TRBV29-1
clone size: .
D gene: .
J gene: TRBJ2-7
CDR3 protein: CSVETSRDYEQYF
CDR3 DNA: TGCAGCGTTGAGACCAGTCGGGACTACGAGCAGTACTTC

V gene: TRBV9
clone size: once
D gene: .
J gene: TRBJ1-5
CDR3 protein: CASSVGPSGASNQPQHF
CDR3 DNA: TGTGCCAGCAGCGTAGGACCTTCGGGGGCCAGCAATCAGCCCCAGCATTTT

V gene: TRBV5-6
clone size: .
D gene: .
J gene: TRBJ1-2
CDR3 protein: CASSILDSLGRGYTF
CDR3 DNA: TGTGCCAGCAGTATACTGGACAGTTTGGGGCGAGGCTACACCTTC